Sequencing of this TCR beta chain was carried out in a study of shared clonotypes between healthy human individuals. Study-wide results and limits: The donor pool, a small one, limited the genetic and exposure-history diversity represented. Clonotypes which were not shared had lower generation probabilities than clonotypes that all four donors shared. Of the naive CD4 clonotypes, around 5% were shared across a few donors.

Germline CDR1 and CDR2: SGHRS and YFSETQ. This CDR3 has 17 amino acids. V was clipped by 0 bases and J by 0 bases, with 13 bases between them. A note on this clone: Its antigen remains unidentified.

Here immunoSEQ multiplex PCR was the method, and the copy in TCRdb shows in-frame clones only, minus some. The top ten clones hold roughly 1.2% of a sample with over a million clones, roughly 96% of them seen once. Sequencing was performed on naive CD4+ T cells sorted from blood. The subset here: CD45RA+ positively selected. The chain employs TRBV5-1 and TRBJ2-1; D is possibly TRBD2 (5 bases). This receptor was obtained from a young man in good health. CDR3 sequence: CASSLDQRPSSYNEQFF. CDR3 nucleotide sequence: TGCGCCAGCAGCTTGGACCAGCGGCCAAGCTCCTACAATGAGCAGTTCTTC. Looking up the rest from reference TRBV5-1 and TRBJ2-1 gives the full variable domain: KAGVTQTPRYLIKTRGQQVTLSCSPISGHRSVSWYQQTPGQGLQFLFEYFSETQRNKGNFPGRFSGRQFSNSRSEMNVSTLELGDSALYLCASSLDQRPSSYNEQFFGPGTRLTVL.